This TCR beta chain stems from a study of T cell responses to AZD1222 COVID-19 vaccine. Broader study findings: After two AZD1222 doses, spike-specific TCR breadth and depth rose versus day 0.

Assay: immunoSEQ multiplex PCR; the TCRdb copy retains only in-frame clones and omits some. The top ten hold about 5% of the sample, which has roughly 92,000 clones, roughly 91% seen once. This clone was seen only a few times. Antigen: not known. The V gene end was trimmed by 8 bases and the J gene end by 10 bases; junction bases not matched to a gene: 8. This CDR3 spans 13 amino acids. Germline CDR1 and CDR2: LNHDA and SQIVND (reference sequence). The material sequenced was peripheral blood, taken 28 days after the second AZD1222 dose. The receptor comes from an adult who received the AZD1222 COVID-19 vaccine. The rearrangement joins TRBV19 to TRBJ1-6; TRBD1 matches at 7 bases. CDR3 protein: CASSDRTGSPLHF. In nucleotides, the CDR3 is TGTGCCAGTTCGGACAGGACGGGATCACCCCTCCACTTT.